Shown below are 15 T cell receptor beta chains from a single sample sequenced in a study of shared clonotypes between healthy human individuals. Generated by immunoSEQ multiplex PCR, the TCRdb table keeps only in-frame clones and is missing some. The sample holds more than 550,000 clones, over 60% seen once. What was sequenced was memory CD4+ T cells sorted from blood. Indicated subset: CD45RA-negative fraction. These TCRs come from a woman in her 30s in good health.

This clone was picked up a small number of times. The chain couples TRBV5-1 to TRBJ2-1; 10 bases agree with TRBD1. V shed 5 bases and J 7 bases; nucleotides not matched to a gene: 9. The CDR3 runs to 15 residues. In germline, CDR1 is SGHRS, CDR2 YFSETQ. The CDR3 protein is CASSSSGTGVNEQFF. The CDR3 DNA reads TGCGCCAGCAGTTCGTCCGGGACAGGGGTGAATGAGCAGTTCTTC. Variable domain in full (rest from reference TRBV5-1 and TRBJ2-1): KAGVTQTPRYLIKTRGQQVTLSCSPISGHRSVSWYQQTPGQGLQFLFEYFSETQRNKGNFPGRFSGRQFSNSRSEMNVSTLELGDSALYLCASSSSGTGVNEQFFGPGTRLTVL.

The chain has TRBV7-9 and TRBJ2-3; D not resolved. Deletions cut 1 base from V and 1 base from J, with 6 bases between. CDR3 length: 14 residues. CDR1 is SEHNR, CDR2 FQNEAQ, per germline (reference sequence). The CDR3 region is CASSLDQGTDTQYF. The CDR3 coding sequence is TGTGCCAGCAGCTTAGATCAGGGCACAGATACGCAGTATTTT.

CDR3 nucleotide sequence: TGTGCCAGCAGTTCACGGACAGGGAACGAGCAGTACTTC. Its protein product is CASSSRTGNEQYF. V is TRBV6-1 and J is TRBJ2-7; TRBD1 agrees at 8 bases. V trimming: 5 bases; J trimming: 5 bases; junction bases outside the gene matches: 5. The CDR3 covers 13 residues. Per germline, CDR1 MNHNS and CDR2 SASEGT.

This chain connects TRBV18 to TRBJ2-2; D ambiguous. V dropped 0 bases and J dropped 1 base, with 9 bases sitting between them. Germline V lookup: CDR1 KGHSH, CDR2 LQKENI. CDR3 length: 16 residues. CDR3 bases: TGTGCCAGCTCACCACCTAAGAAGGGGAACACCGGGGAGCTGTTTTTT. This translates into CASSPPKKGNTGELFF.

DNA for the CDR3: TGTGCCAGCTCACCGATCATCCGACAGGGGGCTCACAATGAGCAGTTCTTC. Protein sequence: CASSPIIRQGAHNEQFF. V gene TRBV18 combines with J gene TRBJ2-1, with 10 bases aligning to TRBD1. Per germline, CDR1 KGHSH and CDR2 LQKENI. Losses at the gene ends were 3 bases for V and 5 bases for J; bases not matched to a gene: 10. This CDR3 is 17 amino acids long.

This rearrangement joins TRBV5-1 to TRBJ2-7; D is uncertain. The CDR3 runs to 16 residues. Trimming took 0 bases from V and 5 from J, leaving 18 bases between them. The germline gives CDR1 SGHRS, CDR2 YFSETQ. CDR3 loop: CASSLGYGSQRNEQYF. The CDR3, as DNA: TGCGCCAGCAGCTTGGGGTACGGGTCTCAGAGGAACGAGCAGTACTTC.

This clone was seen a single time. This chain uses TRBV5-1 with TRBJ1-1; 9 bases are a match to TRBD1. CDR1 is SGHRS and CDR2 is YFSETQ in the germline V gene. The trim removed 4 bases at V and 5 bases at J, leaving 9 bases unmatched. CDR3 size: 15 residues. The CDR3 loop is CASSSMTGGRTEAFF. The CDR3 DNA is TGCGCCAGCAGCAGTATGACAGGGGGTCGGACTGAAGCTTTCTTT.

The genes are TRBV28 and TRBJ1-1; a weak D match, TRBD1 (5 bases). Trimming took off 2 bases at V and 3 bases at J, with 10 bases between the two ends. This CDR3 spans 14 amino acids. Germline-derived CDR1 and CDR2 are MDHEN and SYDVKM. CDR3 nucleotide sequence: TGTGCCAGCAGTTTAGGCTTAGGGGACACTGAAGCTTTCTTT. Its protein is CASSLGLGDTEAFF.

This rearrangement joins TRBV18 to TRBJ2-5; tentatively, D is TRBD1 (5 bases). CDR3 size: 14 residues. Germline CDR1 KGHSH, CDR2 LQKENI. The V and J ends lost 2 bases and 4 bases respectively, with 11 bases between them. The CDR3 loop reads CASSPGLGPETQYF. CDR3 DNA: TGTGCCAGCTCACCAGGCCTGGGGCCAGAGACCCAGTACTTC.

V usage is TRBV5-1 and J usage is TRBJ1-5, with D maybe TRBD1 (5 bases). This CDR3 has 13 amino acids. CDR1 and CDR2 (germline): SGHRS, YFSETQ. Trimming pared 4 bases from V and 3 bases from J, leaving 8 bases between. The CDR3 DNA follows: TGCGCCAGCAGCCGACAGCCCAATCAGCCCCAGCATTTT. As protein: CASSRQPNQPQHF.

The rearrangement uses TRBV18 and TRBJ2-2, with TRBD2 matching over 14 bases. Looked up from germline, CDR1 is KGHSH and CDR2 is LQKENI. The ends lost 3 bases at V and 7 bases at J; junction bases unmatched: 7. CDR3 length: 17 amino acids. The CDR3 bases are TGTGCCAGCTCACCGCCAGGGACTAGCGGGAGTGTCGGGGAGCTGTTTTTT. Protein sequence: CASSPPGTSGSVGELFF.

The chain carries TRBV7-8 and TRBJ1-2; 8 bases map to TRBD1. This CDR3 is built from 15 residues. The V and J ends lost 5 bases and 2 bases, in that order; junction bases with no gene match: 7. Germline CDR1 is SGHVS and CDR2 is FQNEAQ. The CDR3 protein is CASSLQGTGNYGYTF. DNA of the CDR3: TGTGCCAGCAGCCTTCAAGGGACAGGAAACTATGGCTACACCTTC.

This chain connects TRBV19 to TRBJ2-7; D may be TRBD1 (6 bases). Germline V gene lookup returns CDR1 LNHDA and CDR2 SQIVND (reference sequence). Between the trimmed V and J ends, which lost 4 bases and 1 base, there was a span of 14 bases. CDR3 length: 15 amino acids. CDR3 region: CASSKQGSGSYEQYF. The CDR3 nucleotides read TGTGCCAGTAGTAAACAGGGATCAGGTTCCTACGAGCAGTACTTC.

The V gene is TRBV5-6, the J gene TRBJ1-1; D is ambiguous. The CDR3 is 13 residues long. Trimming cost V 3 bases and J 8 bases, with 14 bases left between them. Germline V gene data show CDR1 as SGHDT and CDR2 as YYEEEE. As DNA, the CDR3 is TGTGCCAGCAGCTGGACTCCAGACTTAGAAGCTTTCTTT. This codes for CASSWTPDLEAFF. The full variable domain, completed using reference TRBV5-6 and TRBJ1-1, is DAGVTQSPTHLIKTRGQQVTLRCSPKSGHDTVSWYQQALGQGPQFIFQYYEEEERQRGNFPDRFSGHQFPNYSSELNVNALLLGDSALYLCASSWTPDLEAFFGQGTRLTVV.

The chain has TRBV7-2 and TRBJ1-1; TRBD1 matches at 8 bases. The CDR3 consists of 14 residues. The J segment lost 5 bases and the V segment lost 0 bases, leaving 2 bases of the junction unmatched. Germline values: CDR1 SGHTA, CDR2 FQGNSA. CDR3 nucleotides: TGTGCCAGCAGCTTAGCCAGGGGGCAAACTGAAGCTTTCTTT. Protein product: CASSLARGQTEAFF.